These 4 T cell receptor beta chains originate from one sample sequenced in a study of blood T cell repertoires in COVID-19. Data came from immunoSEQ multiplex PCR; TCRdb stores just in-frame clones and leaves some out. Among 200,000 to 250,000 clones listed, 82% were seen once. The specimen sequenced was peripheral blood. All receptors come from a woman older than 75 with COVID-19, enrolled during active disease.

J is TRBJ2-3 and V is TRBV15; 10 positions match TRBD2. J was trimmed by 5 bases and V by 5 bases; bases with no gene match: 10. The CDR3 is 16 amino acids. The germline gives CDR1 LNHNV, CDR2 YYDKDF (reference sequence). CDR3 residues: CATSDMSGGGVDTQYF. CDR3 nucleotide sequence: TGTGCCACCAGCGACATGAGCGGGGGGGGAGTAGATACGCAGTATTTT.

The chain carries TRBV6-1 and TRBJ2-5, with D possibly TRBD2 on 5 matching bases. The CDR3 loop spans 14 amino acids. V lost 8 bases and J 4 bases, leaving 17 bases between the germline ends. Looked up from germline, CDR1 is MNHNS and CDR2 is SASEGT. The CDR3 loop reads CASLPGGRGETQYF. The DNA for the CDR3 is TGTGCCAGCCTCCCTGGAGGCCGGGGAGAGACCCAGTACTTC.

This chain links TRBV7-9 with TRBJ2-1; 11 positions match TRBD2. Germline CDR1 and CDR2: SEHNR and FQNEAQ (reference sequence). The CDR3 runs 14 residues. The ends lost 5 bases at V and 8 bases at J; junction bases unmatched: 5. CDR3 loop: CASSPGLAVDEQFF. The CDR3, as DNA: TGTGCCAGCAGCCCGGGACTAGCGGTCGATGAGCAGTTCTTC.

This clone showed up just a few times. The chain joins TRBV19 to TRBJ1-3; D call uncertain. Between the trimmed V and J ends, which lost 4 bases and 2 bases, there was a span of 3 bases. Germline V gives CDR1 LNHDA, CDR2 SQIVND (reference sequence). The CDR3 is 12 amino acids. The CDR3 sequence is CASSNTGNTIYF. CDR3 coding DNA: TGTGCCAGTAGTAACACTGGAAACACCATATATTTT.